This record concerns one T cell receptor (beta chain) sequence. Its antigen is unknown. It was 85,000 to 100,000 TCR templates that were assayed per sample. The assay was immunoSEQ multiplex PCR, and TCRdb's table has in-frame clones only and misses some. The sample consists of tens of thousands of clones, approximately 93% of them appearing once. The sample comes from a study of siplizumab effects on memory and regulatory T cells. General study results and limits: Siplizumab brought about a significant reduction in alloreactive sequences traceable to unstimulated CD4+ memory cells. Naive T cells appeared more varied than memory cells and looked like key alloresponse contributors.

The V and J ends lost 6 bases and 4 bases respectively, with 12 bases between them. The germline CDR1 and CDR2 sequences are SGHTA and FQGNSA. There are 13 residues in the CDR3. The V call is TRBV7-2, the J call TRBJ1-1; D gene uncertain. Sequencing input: CD8+ T cells sorted from blood. The source is a human donor in good health. CDR3 in amino acids: CASSFPLGTEAFF. The DNA of the CDR3 is TGTGCCAGCAGTTTTCCTTTGGGCACTGAAGCTTTCTTT.